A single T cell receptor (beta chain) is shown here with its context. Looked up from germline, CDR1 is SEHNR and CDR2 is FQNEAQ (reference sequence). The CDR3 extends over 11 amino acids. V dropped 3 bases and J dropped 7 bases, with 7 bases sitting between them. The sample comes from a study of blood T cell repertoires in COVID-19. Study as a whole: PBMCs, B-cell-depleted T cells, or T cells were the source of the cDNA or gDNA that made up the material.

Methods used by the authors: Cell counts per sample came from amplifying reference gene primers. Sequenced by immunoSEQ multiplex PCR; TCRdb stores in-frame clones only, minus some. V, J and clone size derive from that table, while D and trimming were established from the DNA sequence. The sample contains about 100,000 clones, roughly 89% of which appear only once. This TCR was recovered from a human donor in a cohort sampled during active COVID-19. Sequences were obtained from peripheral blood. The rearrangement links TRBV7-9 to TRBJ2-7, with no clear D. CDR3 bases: TGTGCCAGCAGCTTTTCACGGGAGCAGTACTTC. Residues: CASSFSREQYF. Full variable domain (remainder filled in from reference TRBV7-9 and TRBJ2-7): DTGVSQNPRHKITKRGQNVTFRCDPISEHNRLYWYRQTLGQGPEFLTYFQNEAQLEKSRLLSDRFSAERPKGSFSTLEIQRTEQGDSAMYLCASSFSREQYFGPGTRLTVT.